This passage covers 30 T cell receptor beta chains from one sample sequenced in a study of T-cell memory formation after mild COVID-19. TCRdb re-called the 5' RACE reads through MiXCR, storing one row per CDR3 protein. Found here are 450,000 to 700,000 distinct CDR3 sequences, roughly 17% of them singletons; the top ten hold about 11%. Sequencing used PBMCs or a T cell subset sorted from them (not recorded which). Every receptor here comes from an adult woman who had mild COVID-19 (a few samples of this study predate the infection). Cell type and time point are not known.

This clonotype was detected a few times. The chain employs TRBV4-1 and TRBJ2-7, with 8 nucleotides matching TRBD1. This CDR3 spans 15 amino acids. Germline-derived CDR1 and CDR2 are MGHRA and YSYEKL. V shed 4 bases and J 4 bases; nucleotides not matched to a gene: 9. The CDR3 bases are TGCGCCAGCAGCCCGGGGGACAGGAATGCTTACGAGCAGTACTTC. It translates to CASSPGDRNAYEQYF.

The rearrangement joins TRBV19 to TRBJ1-5, with TRBD1 as a possible D gene (5 bases). The germline V gene has CDR1 LNHDA and CDR2 SQIVND (reference sequence). V lost 5 bases and J 0 bases, leaving 14 bases between the germline ends. CDR3 length equals 16 residues. CDR3 bases: TGTGCCAGTAGTCCAGGGTGGGGTTATAGCAATCAGCCCCAGCATTTT. Its translation: CASSPGWGYSNQPQHF.

This clonotype was observed many times. The chain joins TRBV6-6 to TRBJ2-5, with 7 bases identical to TRBD2. With 6 bases clipped from V and 2 bases from J, the junction kept 6 bases outside the gene matches. The germline gives CDR1 MNHNY, CDR2 SVGAGI (reference sequence). This CDR3 has 14 residues. CDR3 region: CASSPGGGQETQYF. The CDR3 DNA follows: TGTGCCAGCAGCCCTGGGGGGGGACAAGAGACCCAGTACTTC.

V and J are TRBV19 and TRBJ2-1; 8 nucleotides line up with TRBD2. Germline V gene sequence: CDR1 LNHDA, CDR2 SQIVND (reference sequence). The CDR3 runs to 15 residues. V lost 5 bases and J lost 2; bases outside the gene matches: 5. CDR3 amino acids: CASSGGSGAYNEQFF. CDR3 sequence (DNA): TGTGCCAGTAGTGGCGGTAGCGGGGCCTACAATGAGCAGTTCTTC.

This sequence joins TRBV18 and TRBJ2-5; D perhaps matches TRBD1 (5 bases). The CDR3 runs to 14 residues. Trimming removed 0 bases at V and 5 bases at J, with 10 bases between. Germline V CDR1 and CDR2: KGHSH, LQKENI. In DNA form, the CDR3 reads TGTGCCAGCTCACCACCCGGAGACAGCGAGACCCAGTACTTC. Its protein is CASSPPGDSETQYF. The whole variable domain, remainder taken from reference TRBV18 and TRBJ2-5, is NAGVMQNPRHLVRRRGQEARLRCSPMKGHSHVYWYRQLPEEGLKFMVYLQKENIIDESGMPKERFSAEFPKEGPSILRIQQVVRGDSAAYFCASSPPGDSETQYFGPGTRLLVL.

This clonotype has a handful of counts. The J gene is TRBJ1-2, the V gene TRBV9; 9 bases are shared with TRBD1. Germline loops: CDR1 SGDLS, CDR2 YYNGEE. CDR3 size: 16 residues. The J segment lost 2 bases and the V segment lost 3 bases, leaving 8 bases of the junction unmatched. This CDR3 reads CASSGRTGANNYGYTF. The CDR3 bases are TGTGCCAGCAGCGGACGGACAGGGGCCAACAACTATGGCTACACCTTC.

This clonotype was recorded many times. The chain combines TRBV25-1 with TRBJ2-2; D not resolved. The germline V gene encodes CDR1 MGHDK and CDR2 SYGVNS. With 5 bases removed from V and 3 bases from J, the gap between germline ends came to 16 bases. This CDR3 region has 16 residues. The CDR3 region is CASSFKDPIDTGELFF. In DNA form, the CDR3 reads TGTGCCAGCAGTTTCAAGGACCCAATTGACACCGGGGAGCTGTTTTTT.

Only a few counts were recorded for this clonotype. CDR3 in DNA: TGTGCCAGCAGTGAATCGTGGAACCTCCTAGATACGCAGTATTTT. Amino acid sequence: CASSESWNLLDTQYF. The chain joins TRBV2 to TRBJ2-3; no firm D call. The CDR3 contains 15 residues. V lost 2 bases and J 5 bases, leaving 14 bases between the germline ends. CDR1 is SNHLY, CDR2 FYNNEI, per germline.

This clonotype has a handful of counts. This chain connects TRBV20-1 to TRBJ2-3; D gene ambiguous. The CDR3 contains 16 residues. Germline V lookup: CDR1 DFQATT, CDR2 SNEGSKA (reference sequence). Deletions cut 1 base from V and 0 bases from J, with 14 bases between. CDR3 in amino acids: CSARAGEVTSTDTQYF. The CDR3 DNA is TGCAGTGCTAGAGCTGGCGAGGTGACTAGCACAGATACGCAGTATTTT.

In its sample, this clonotype was seen a few times. The CDR3 reads CASSLADTRYEQYF. The CDR3 region has the DNA TGTGCCAGCAGCTTAGCAGACACACGCTACGAGCAGTACTTC. The chain is built from TRBV7-2 and TRBJ2-7; D is unclear. This CDR3 comprises 14 residues. V dropped 0 bases and J dropped 3 bases, with 9 bases sitting between them. From germline, CDR1 is SGHTA and CDR2 FQGNSA. Supplemented by reference TRBV7-2 and TRBJ2-7, the full variable domain reads GAGVSQSPSNKVTEKGKDVELRCDPISGHTALYWYRQSLGQGLEFLIYFQGNSAPDKSGLPSDRFSAERTGGSVSTLTIQRTQQEDSAVYLCASSLADTRYEQYFGPGTRLTVT.

The V call is TRBV4-1, the J call TRBJ1-2, with D possibly TRBD1 on 5 matching bases. The CDR3 consists of 15 residues. With 4 bases removed from V and 4 bases from J, the gap between germline ends came to 16 bases. The V gene's germline CDR1 is MGHRA and CDR2 YSYEKL. The CDR3 DNA reads as TGCGCCAGCAGCCTAGAACGGCAGGGCAGCTATGGCTACACCTTC. Its protein is CASSLERQGSYGYTF.

This clonotype was detected only a few times. This chain links TRBV3-1 with TRBJ1-1; D is possibly TRBD1 (5 bases). Germline loops: CDR1 LGHDT, CDR2 YNNKEL (reference sequence). V was pared by 0 bases and J by 0 bases, with 14 bases between. This CDR3 has 17 residues. CDR3 residues: CASSQDWGELMNTEAFF. DNA for the CDR3: TGTGCCAGCAGCCAAGATTGGGGGGAACTCATGAACACTGAAGCTTTCTTT.

The chain has TRBV6-5 and TRBJ2-2; 7 bases map to TRBD1. The CDR3 runs 16 residues. Germline CDR1 MNHEY, CDR2 SVGAGI. The junction had 11 bases not matched to a gene; V was cut back by 6 bases and J by 4 bases. CDR3 amino acids: CASRTRGGEVTGELFF. The CDR3 bases are TGTGCCAGCAGAACTCGAGGGGGCGAGGTCACCGGGGAGCTGTTTTTT.

The chain uses TRBV29-1 and TRBJ2-7; tentative D call: TRBD2 (5 bases). Germline V gene lookup returns CDR1 SQVTM and CDR2 ANQGSEA. The CDR3 consists of 11 residues. The ends were cut back, 6 bases at V and 6 bases at J, with 12 bases in the middle. Here the CDR3 reads CSVPGILEQYF. In nucleotides, the CDR3 is TGCAGCGTCCCCGGGATACTCGAGCAGTACTTC.

This clonotype has a handful of counts. J is TRBJ2-5 and V is TRBV24-1; D could derive from TRBD1 or TRBD2 (5 bases each). The CDR3 runs 13 residues. Germline V CDR1 and CDR2: KGHDR, SFDVKD. Trimming removed 9 bases at V and 1 base at J, with 11 bases between. The CDR3 DNA reads TGTGCCACCGGGGGTGGGAGCCAAGAGACCCAGTACTTC. Translating it yields CATGGGSQETQYF.

V and J are TRBV20-1 and TRBJ2-1; 7 bases agree with TRBD1. The CDR3 extends over 15 amino acids. The trim removed 5 bases at V and 1 base at J, leaving 8 bases unmatched. Germline V CDR1 and CDR2: DFQATT, SNEGSKA (reference sequence). CDR3 nucleotide sequence: TGCAGTGCTGGCGACCGGGACAGATCCTACAATGAGCAGTTCTTC. It encodes CSAGDRDRSYNEQFF.

The rearrangement uses TRBV5-1 and TRBJ2-7; D gene ambiguous. The germline CDR1 and CDR2 sequences are SGHRS and YFSETQ. This CDR3 is built from 16 residues. Trimming stripped 2 bases from V and 6 bases from J, with 21 bases between. The CDR3 spells CASSLGSRVSSSEQYF. The DNA of the CDR3 is TGCGCCAGCAGCTTAGGGTCAAGGGTCTCCTCAAGCGAGCAGTACTTC.

The gene calls are TRBV30 and TRBJ1-1; D remains ambiguous. The CDR3 runs to 11 residues. Germline values: CDR1 GTSNPN, CDR2 SVGIG (reference sequence). The V gene lost 4 bases and the J gene lost 1 base, with 4 bases spanning the gap. CDR3 DNA sequence: TGTGCCTGGACTAGGAACACTGAAGCTTTCTTT. This sequence encodes CAWTRNTEAFF.

This clonotype was counted a few times. The genes are TRBV12-3 or TRBV12-4 and TRBJ2-2, with D unresolved. Trimming took off 7 bases at V and 3 bases at J, with 6 bases between the two ends. The length of the CDR3 is 12 residues. CDR3 nucleotide sequence: TGTGCCAGCATTCAGGACACCGGGGAGCTGTTTTTT. Protein: CASIQDTGELFF.

This clonotype has ten or more counts. The chain employs TRBV6-1 and TRBJ2-2; D may be TRBD1 (5 bases). The CDR3 runs to 14 residues. The V and J ends lost 0 bases and 11 bases respectively, with 13 bases between them. Germline assignment: CDR1 MNHNS and CDR2 SASEGT. This CDR3 is CASSEALAGIELFF. CDR3 nucleotides: TGTGCCAGCAGTGAAGCCTTGGCAGGGATCGAGCTGTTTTTT.

This clonotype was detected only a few times. The rearrangement uses TRBV27 and TRBJ1-3; D possibly corresponds to TRBD1 (5 bases). CDR1 MNHEY and CDR2 SMNVEV come from the germline V gene (reference sequence). The CDR3 consists of 15 residues. With 0 bases removed from V and 4 bases from J, the gap between germline ends came to 10 bases. The CDR3 spells CASSLSPGAGNTIYF. In nucleotides, the CDR3 is TGTGCCAGCAGTTTATCCCCCGGGGCCGGAAACACCATATATTTT.

This clonotype was recorded a few times. This rearrangement joins TRBV4-1 to TRBJ2-1, with TRBD2 as a possible D gene (5 bases). The CDR3 totals 16 residues. Trimming left V 3 bases short and J 0 bases short, with 12 bases between. Per germline, CDR1 MGHRA and CDR2 YSYEKL. The CDR3 loop is CASSQAFSGSYNEQFF. CDR3 sequence (DNA): TGCGCCAGCAGCCAGGCCTTCAGCGGCTCCTACAATGAGCAGTTCTTC.

The J gene is TRBJ1-5, the V gene TRBV20-1; D remains ambiguous. CDR1 and CDR2 (germline): DFQATT, SNEGSKA (reference sequence). V lost 6 bases, J lost 11 bases, and 14 bases lay in between. This CDR3 comprises 11 residues. The CDR3 region is CSASTGKSQHF. DNA for the CDR3: TGCAGTGCCAGCACGGGGAAGTCCCAGCATTTT.

This clonotype was counted a few times. V usage is TRBV28 and J usage is TRBJ1-5, with D perhaps matching TRBD1 (6 bases). The germline V and J ends were trimmed by 2 bases and 4 bases, with 12 bases remaining between them. The CDR3 consists of 15 residues. CDR1 MDHEN and CDR2 SYDVKM come from the germline V gene. CDR3 region: CASSLTGARNQPQHF. The DNA for the CDR3 is TGTGCCAGCAGTTTAACGGGGGCGCGGAATCAGCCCCAGCATTTT.

This clonotype has a handful of counts. The chain recombines TRBV6-5 with TRBJ1-2; D not certain. This CDR3 has 13 residues. The V end was cut by 2 bases, the J end by 1 base, with 5 bases between. Germline CDR1 MNHEY, CDR2 SVGAGI. The CDR3 reads CASSYGLNYGYTF. CDR3 coding DNA: TGTGCCAGCAGTTACGGTCTTAACTATGGCTACACCTTC.

The V gene is TRBV7-8, the J gene TRBJ2-7, with D possibly TRBD2 on 5 matching bases. Trimming took off 1 base at V and 0 bases at J, with 10 bases between the two ends. The CDR3 length is 15 residues. The V gene's germline CDR1 is SGHVS and CDR2 FQNEAQ. The CDR3 DNA follows: TGTGCCAGCAGCTTAGTAGCGACCAACTCCTACGAGCAGTACTTC. This translates into CASSLVATNSYEQYF.

This clonotype was counted between two and nine times. The J gene is TRBJ2-7, the V gene TRBV6-5; tentatively, D is TRBD2 (6 bases). The V and J ends lost 6 bases and 5 bases respectively, with 14 bases between them. The germline V gene has CDR1 MNHEY and CDR2 SVGAGI. This CDR3 spans 13 amino acids. As DNA, the CDR3 is TGTGCCAGCAGAGTCTCGGGAGCCCACGAGCAGTACTTC. Protein sequence: CASRVSGAHEQYF.

This clonotype turned up a few times. The chain uses TRBV11-2 and TRBJ2-7; 7 bases map to TRBD1. With 5 bases clipped from V and 3 bases from J, the junction kept 7 bases outside the gene matches. The germline gives CDR1 SGHAT, CDR2 FQNNGV. The CDR3 runs 14 residues. This chain's CDR3 is CASSHGQEVYEQYF. CDR3 bases: TGTGCCAGCAGCCACGGACAGGAGGTCTACGAGCAGTACTTC.

This chain uses TRBV2 with TRBJ2-7; no definite D call. V was pared by 4 bases and J by 5 bases, with 12 bases between. Germline V lookup: CDR1 SNHLY, CDR2 FYNNEI. CDR3 size: 13 residues. CDR3 residues: CASSGLDPHEQYF. In DNA, the CDR3 is TGTGCCAGCAGTGGACTCGACCCCCACGAGCAGTACTTC.

This clonotype has more than one count but fewer than ten. CDR3 nucleotide sequence: TGTGCCAGCAGCCCAGGTCTTGTCAGGGGAAAGAGCAATCAGCCCCAGCATTTT. Translated: CASSPGLVRGKSNQPQHF. V is TRBV7-8 and J is TRBJ1-5, with D perhaps TRBD1 (6 bases). Germline assignment: CDR1 SGHVS and CDR2 FQNEAQ. V lost 5 bases and J 1 base, leaving 21 bases between the germline ends. This CDR3 has 18 amino acids. The whole variable domain, remainder taken from reference TRBV7-8 and TRBJ1-5, is GAGVSQSPRYKVAKRGQDVALRCDPISGHVSLFWYQQALGQGPEFLTYFQNEAQLDKSGLPSDRFFAERPEGSVSTLKIQRTQQEDSAVYLCASSPGLVRGKSNQPQHFGDGTRLSIL.